Following are 27 T cell receptor beta chains from one sample sequenced in a study of T cell repertoires in cytomegalovirus infection. Via MiXCR, TCRdb re-called the reads, giving one row per CDR3 protein. This table holds 490,000 or so distinct CDR3 sequences, approximately 10% found once. Specimen: PBMCs. These receptors all stem from a human donor in good health (CMV status not recorded). Some clones in this sample may be carry-over from other donors' samples.

This clonotype was seen many times. J is TRBJ2-3 and V is TRBV11-1; TRBD2 aligns across 16 bases. Germline V gene data show CDR1 as SGHAT and CDR2 as FQDESV (reference sequence). J was trimmed by 6 bases and V by 4 bases; bases with no gene match: 4. This CDR3 spans 16 amino acids. CDR3 DNA sequence: TGTGCCAGCAGCTCGGGACTAGCGGGGGGGTTGGATACGCAGTATTTT. Translating gives CASSSGLAGGLDTQYF.

CDR3 residues: CASSQGYGSGNTIYF. Written as DNA, the CDR3 is TGTGCCAGCAGCCAAGGTTATGGTTCTGGAAACACCATATATTTT. The chain joins TRBV3-1 to TRBJ1-3, with unresolved D. Trimming pared 1 base from V and 1 base from J, leaving 8 bases between. CDR1 LGHDT and CDR2 YNNKEL come from the germline V gene (reference sequence). This CDR3 is 15 amino acids long.

This clonotype has a count of ten or more. This chain connects TRBV7-2 to TRBJ2-7, with D perhaps TRBD1 (6 bases). From germline, CDR1 is SGHTA and CDR2 FQGNSA. The V end was cut by 1 base, the J end by 0 bases, with 10 bases between. CDR3 length: 15 residues. The CDR3 DNA follows: TGTGCCAGCAGCTTAGTCGAGGGGGTCTCCTACGAGCAGTACTTC. Residues: CASSLVEGVSYEQYF. Drawing the rest from reference TRBV7-2 and TRBJ2-7, the complete variable domain is GAGVSQSPSNKVTEKGKDVELRCDPISGHTALYWYRQSLGQGLEFLIYFQGNSAPDKSGLPSDRFSAERTGGSVSTLTIQRTQQEDSAVYLCASSLVEGVSYEQYFGPGTRLTVT.

This clonotype showed up many times. The chain recombines TRBV12-3 or TRBV12-4 with TRBJ2-2; TRBD2 matches 9 bases. Losses at the gene ends were 6 bases for V and 7 bases for J; bases not matched to a gene: 6. The CDR3 spans 14 residues. CDR3 protein: CASRQTSGVGELFF. The CDR3 DNA reads as TGTGCCAGCAGGCAGACTAGCGGAGTCGGGGAGCTGTTTTTT.

In this sample, this clonotype turned up many times. The V gene is TRBV3-1, the J gene TRBJ1-6; tentative D call: TRBD1 (5 bases). Germline loops: CDR1 LGHDT, CDR2 YNNKEL (reference sequence). Trimming left V 0 bases short and J 4 bases short, with 10 bases between. The CDR3 loop spans 16 amino acids. In nucleotides, the CDR3 is TGTGCCAGCAGCCAAGATCCAGGACAATATAATTCACCCCTCCACTTT. Translating it yields CASSQDPGQYNSPLHF. Combining the CDR3 with reference TRBV3-1 and TRBJ1-6 gives the whole variable domain DTAVSQTPKYLVTQMGNDKSIKCEQNLGHDTMYWYKQDSKKFLKIMFSYNNKELIINETVPNRFSPKSPDKAHLNLHINSLELGDSAVYFCASSQDPGQYNSPLHFGNGTRLTVT.

V usage is TRBV5-6 and J usage is TRBJ2-7; 7 bases map to TRBD1. With 0 bases clipped from V and 0 bases from J, the junction kept 9 bases outside the gene matches. Germline V gives CDR1 SGHDT, CDR2 YYEEEE. CDR3 size: 17 residues. The CDR3 coding sequence is TGTGCCAGCAGCTTGGCGTACGAGGGGGCGCGCTCCTACGAGCAGTACTTC. It yields the protein CASSLAYEGARSYEQYF.

The V gene is TRBV5-4, the J gene TRBJ1-2; 7 bases are shared with TRBD1. With V trimmed by 4 bases and J by 3 bases, 3 bases remained unmatched. Germline V lookup: CDR1 SGHNT, CDR2 YYREEE (reference sequence). CDR3 length: 13 amino acids. In nucleotides, the CDR3 is TGTGCCAGCAGCATTGGGACAGACTATGGCTACACCTTC. As protein: CASSIGTDYGYTF.

This clonotype came up a few times. V is TRBV12-5 and J is TRBJ2-4; 7 nucleotides line up with TRBD2. The J segment lost 9 bases and the V segment lost 1 base, leaving 9 bases of the junction unmatched. This CDR3 region has 15 residues. Per the germline V gene, CDR1 is LGHNT and CDR2 is FRNRAP. This chain's CDR3 is CASGLGLGEGSIQYF. The CDR3 DNA reads TGTGCTAGTGGTTTGGGTCTGGGGGAGGGGAGCATTCAGTACTTC.

At least ten counts were recorded for this clonotype. CDR3 region: CASKLRRSQETQYF. The CDR3 DNA sequence: TGTGCCAGCAAGCTCCGGAGGTCTCAAGAGACCCAGTACTTC. V gene TRBV28 combines with J gene TRBJ2-5; the D gene is possibly TRBD2 (5 bases). The germline V and J ends were trimmed by 7 bases and 2 bases, with 14 bases remaining between them. The CDR3 length is 14 residues. Germline CDR1 MDHEN, CDR2 SYDVKM.

V usage is TRBV5-4 and J usage is TRBJ1-3; D is possibly TRBD1 (5 bases). The CDR3 is 13 amino acids. Germline CDR1 SGHNT, CDR2 YYREEE (reference sequence). The V end was cut by 5 bases, the J end by 4 bases, with 10 bases between. The CDR3 DNA follows: TGTGCCAGCAGGCCCACAGGCGGAAACACCATATATTTT. Translation: CASRPTGGNTIYF.

The genes are TRBV5-1 and TRBJ2-3, with TRBD2 matching over 8 bases. Unmatched junction bases numbered 7, after V lost 4 bases and J lost 0 bases. The CDR3 is 16 residues long. The germline V gene encodes CDR1 SGHRS and CDR2 YFSETQ. CDR3 DNA: TGCGCCAGCAGCAGGACTAGCCGCACTAGCACAGATACGCAGTATTTT. It encodes CASSRTSRTSTDTQYF.

This clonotype was recorded many times. The gene calls are TRBV7-9 and TRBJ2-1, with D unclear. CDR1 SEHNR and CDR2 FQNEAQ come from the germline V gene (reference sequence). This CDR3 is 17 amino acids long. Between the trimmed V and J ends, which lost 8 bases and 0 bases, there was a span of 20 bases. CDR3 in amino acids: CASGGEKGRRSYNEQFF. The CDR3 DNA follows: TGTGCCAGCGGCGGCGAAAAAGGGCGGCGCTCCTACAATGAGCAGTTCTTC.

At least ten counts were recorded for this clonotype. J is TRBJ2-5 and V is TRBV7-8; D is uncertain. V shed 5 bases and J shed 3 bases, with 16 bases lying between them. The CDR3 loop spans 15 amino acids. Germline V gene sequence: CDR1 SGHVS, CDR2 FQNEAQ. The CDR3 DNA follows: TGTGCCAGCAGCCCCCCTGGTAGAGCAGAAGAGACCCAGTACTTC. It yields the protein CASSPPGRAEETQYF. Full variable domain (missing parts from reference TRBV7-8 and TRBJ2-5): GAGVSQSPRYKVAKRGQDVALRCDPISGHVSLFWYQQALGQGPEFLTYFQNEAQLDKSGLPSDRFFAERPEGSVSTLKIQRTQQEDSAVYLCASSPPGRAEETQYFGPGTRLLVL.

This clonotype was counted ten times or more. The chain has TRBV12-3 or TRBV12-4 and TRBJ2-2; 8 nucleotides line up with TRBD1. V was clipped by 5 bases and J by 6 bases; unmatched bases: 11. This CDR3 is built from 16 residues. The CDR3 loop is CASSRPPGQVSGELFF. Written as DNA, the CDR3 is TGTGCCAGCAGTCGTCCTCCGGGACAGGTCTCCGGGGAGCTGTTTTTT.

V gene TRBV12-5 combines with J gene TRBJ2-2, with D possibly matching TRBD2 (6 bases). The V gene lost 6 bases and the J gene lost 1 base, with 18 bases spanning the gap. The CDR3 is made up of 17 amino acids. Germline lookup yields CDR1 LGHNT and CDR2 FRNRAP. CDR3 coding DNA: TGTGCTAGTGGACCGGGACTCCCAAATATGAACACCGGGGAGCTGTTTTTT. Translated: CASGPGLPNMNTGELFF.

The chain couples TRBV5-1 to TRBJ2-5, with D uncertain. This CDR3 is 13 amino acids long. In germline, CDR1 is SGHRS, CDR2 YFSETQ. Trimming shortened V by 4 bases and J by 3 bases, and 10 bases separated the two germline ends. The CDR3 DNA reads as TGCGCCAGCAGCAACGGTCTAGAAGAGACCCAGTACTTC. Protein product: CASSNGLEETQYF.

At least ten counts were recorded for this clonotype. This chain joins TRBV19 and TRBJ1-4; D uncertain. Germline CDR1 is LNHDA and CDR2 is SQIVND (reference sequence). The CDR3 is 11 amino acids. Trimming removed 4 bases from V and 8 bases from J, with 5 bases in between. As DNA, the CDR3 is TGTGCCAGTAGTACCGGAGAAAAACTGTTTTTT. Its protein product is CASSTGEKLFF.

This clonotype was picked up many times. The chain carries TRBV28 and TRBJ1-1; D unclear. Germline V gives CDR1 MDHEN, CDR2 SYDVKM. This CDR3 is built from 11 residues. V lost 5 bases and J 6 bases, leaving 7 bases between the germline ends. CDR3 sequence (DNA): TGTGCCAGCAGTACACTGGCTGAAGCTTTCTTT. This translates into CASSTLAEAFF.

In regard to this clonotype: Given a much more abundant clone one base away, this may be a read error. The chain carries TRBV5-6 and TRBJ2-5; D could derive from TRBD1 or TRBD2 (7 bases each). Germline-derived CDR1 and CDR2 are SGHDT and YYEEEE. The CDR3 is made up of 16 amino acids. Trimming took 0 bases from V and 1 from J, leaving 13 bases between them. The CDR3 protein is CASSLEGGTAQETQYF. CDR3 nucleotides: TGTGCCAGCAGCTTGGAGGGAGGGACAGCCCAAGAGACCCAGTACTTC.

This clonotype came up many times. V is TRBV7-8 and J is TRBJ2-7; 14 bases are shared with TRBD2. V shed 5 bases and J 9 bases; nucleotides not matched to a gene: 12. Germline CDR1 is SGHVS and CDR2 is FQNEAQ. The length of the CDR3 is 16 residues. The CDR3 reads CASSPRLAGGLQGQYF. The DNA of the CDR3 is TGTGCCAGCAGCCCGAGACTAGCGGGAGGGCTCCAGGGGCAGTACTTC.

The chain recombines TRBV5-6 with TRBJ2-7; possibly TRBD1 for D (5 bases). Trimming took 2 bases from V and 0 from J, leaving 18 bases between them. The germline V gene encodes CDR1 SGHDT and CDR2 YYEEEE. The CDR3 spans 17 residues. The chain's CDR3 is CASSFSRFYRSSYEQYF. CDR3 bases: TGTGCCAGCAGCTTCTCTAGATTCTACAGGAGCTCCTACGAGCAGTACTTC.

This clonotype was seen a handful of times. CDR3 bases: TGTGCCAGCAGTTTCTCGGGGGACGAGCAGTACTTC. The encoded protein is CASSFSGDEQYF. The chain is built from TRBV12-3 or TRBV12-4 and TRBJ2-7; possibly TRBD2 for D (6 bases). V lost 3 bases, J lost 5 bases, and 8 bases lay in between. This CDR3 comprises 12 residues.

The rearrangement joins TRBV20-1 to TRBJ2-1; D ambiguous. V lost 2 bases to trimming and J lost 0 bases, with 11 bases between them. Germline values: CDR1 DFQATT, CDR2 SNEGSKA (reference sequence). The CDR3 is 15 residues long. The CDR3 DNA sequence: TGCAGTGCTAGAAAGGGTTCTAGCTCCTACAATGAGCAGTTCTTC. It is translated as CSARKGSSSYNEQFF.

This clonotype has a handful of counts. The genes are TRBV20-1 and TRBJ2-1; D unresolved. Trimming took off 4 bases at V and 2 bases at J, with 18 bases between the two ends. The V gene's germline CDR1 is DFQATT and CDR2 SNEGSKA (reference sequence). This CDR3 region has 16 residues. CDR3: CSATPPSGITYNEQFF. In nucleotides, the CDR3 is TGCAGTGCTACCCCGCCTTCAGGCATAACCTACAATGAGCAGTTCTTC.

This clonotype was recorded many times. The chain has TRBV19 and TRBJ2-7; TRBD1 matches at 10 bases. J lost 5 bases, V lost 4 bases, and 5 bases had no gene match. CDR3 length: 14 amino acids. Germline V gene sequence: CDR1 LNHDA, CDR2 SQIVND (reference sequence). CDR3 in DNA: TGTGCCAGTAGTAAGGGACAGGGGAACCACGAGCAGTACTTC. This encodes CASSKGQGNHEQYF.

A remark on this clonotype: Sequence at one end of the junction differs from germline and may be a read error. CDR3: CASSQLGEYNYGYTF. In DNA form, the CDR3 reads TGTGCCAGCAGCCAACTCGGGGAGTATAACTATGGCTACACCTTC. The chain joins TRBV4-1 to TRBJ1-2; D remains unclear. Germline CDR1 reads MGHRA; CDR2 reads YSYEKL. CDR3 length: 15 residues.

This clonotype was seen at least ten times. The rearrangement links TRBV5-6 to TRBJ2-1; D remains ambiguous. The CDR3 contains 11 residues. Trimming cost V 3 bases and J 8 bases, with 6 bases left between them. Germline CDR1 and CDR2: SGHDT and YYEEEE. The CDR3 region is CASSSSHEQFF. The CDR3 DNA follows: TGTGCCAGCAGCTCCTCCCATGAGCAGTTCTTC.